This is a list of T cell receptor beta chains from one sample in a study of metastatic and nonmetastatic thyroid tumors. TCRdb re-analyzed the PCR reads through MiXCR. The sample includes about 20,000 clones, 15% to 19% of them seen just once. Sequencing was performed on blood. The receptor set was obtained from a female donor with papillary thyroid cancer or a benign thyroid nodule (not recorded which). Some clones in this sample may be carry-over from other donors' samples. Both conserved end residues are part of each CDR3. The D gene is left open where the match is weak. The size field is filled for only some rows; it gives once, few, many or a size class.

TRBV6-1,many,-,TRBJ1-5,TGTGCCACGCAGACGGGGGCTGTAGTACTCGGCAATCAGCCCCAGCATTTT,CATQTGAVVLGNQPQHF
TRBV5-1,-,-,TRBJ2-3,TGCGCCAGCAGCTTGGGGGGGTGGCCCTCAGATACGCAGTATTTT,CASSLGGWPSDTQYF
TRBV6-5,medium-sized,-,TRBJ1-3,TGTGCCAGCAGTTACTCAACAGGGTCTGGAAACACCATATATTTT,CASSYSTGSGNTIYF
TRBV11-2,many,-,TRBJ2-2,TGTGCCAGCAGCTTAGGCGGCACCGGGGAGCTGTTTTTT,CASSLGGTGELFF
TRBV5-6,-,-,TRBJ1-2,TGTGCCAGCAGCAGGGGCTTTTCATGGGCGTATGGCTACACCTTC,CASSRGFSWAYGYTF
TRBV6-1,medium-sized,-,TRBJ2-1,TGTGCCAGCAGCCGAGCGGGCTCCTACAATGAGCAGTTCTTC,CASSRAGSYNEQFF
TRBV5-1,many,-,TRBJ2-1,TGCGCCAGCAGCTTGGAACCAGGCGGAGGCTGGAATGAGCAGTTCTTC,CASSLEPGGGWNEQFF
TRBV24-1,many,-,TRBJ2-3,TGTGCCACCAGTGATCCGGGGGGCACAGATACGCAGTATTTT,CATSDPGGTDTQYF
TRBV2,many,-,TRBJ1-4,TGTGCCAGCGTCGGGGTATTAAGAACTAATGAAAAACTGTTTTTT,CASVGVLRTNEKLFF
TRBV5-1,few,-,TRBJ2-7,TGCGCCAGCAGCTTGTATCCCGATTCCTACGAGCAGTACTTC,CASSLYPDSYEQYF
TRBV7-9,many,-,TRBJ2-1,TGTGCCAGCAGCTTAGCTGCTTACAATGAGCAGTTCTTC,CASSLAAYNEQFF
TRBV19,many,-,TRBJ2-2,TGTGCCAGTAGTATTTCCCCCAGTTCAGCCGGGGAGCTGTTTTTT,CASSISPSSAGELFF
TRBV2,many,TRBD2,TRBJ2-2,TGTGCCAGCAGTGAAGGCGGGGGAGGACATACCGGGGAGCTGTTTTTT,CASSEGGGGHTGELFF
TRBV7-2,many,TRBD2,TRBJ2-6,TGTGCCAGCAGCTTATCGGGGGGGGCTGGGGCCAACGTCCTGACTTTC,CASSLSGGAGANVLTF
TRBV6-1,hyperexpanded,-,TRBJ2-7,TGTGCCAGCAGTGAGGGGGCGGGGCCGAGAAACTACGAGCAGTACTTC,CASSEGAGPRNYEQYF
TRBV15,few,-,TRBJ2-3,TGTGCCACCAGCATCTACCCCCCGGATACGCAGTACTTT,CATSIYPPDTQYF
TRBV5-1,many,-,TRBJ2-7,TGCGCCAGCAGCTTTGAGGGCCGCTACGAGCAGTACTTC,CASSFEGRYEQYF
TRBV28,-,-,TRBJ1-5,TGTGCCACCAGTGAACGAGGGTGGGGCAATCAGCCCCAGCATTTT,CATSERGWGNQPQHF
TRBV5-1,-,-,TRBJ2-1,TGCGCCAGCAGCTTGCACGGGGTTGACAATGAGCAGTTCTTC,CASSLHGVDNEQFF
TRBV6-1,-,-,TRBJ1-2,TGTGCCAGCAGTGAAAACGAGGGAGTGAGGGGCTACACCTTC,CASSENEGVRGYTF
TRBV29-1,few,-,TRBJ2-5,TGCACCGTTGGTGGTTCCAGGGAAGAGACCCAGTACTTC,CTVGGSREETQYF
TRBV10-3,many,-,TRBJ1-4,TGTGCCATTTCCCCAGCAGCAACTAATGAAAAACTGTTTTTT,CAISPAATNEKLFF
TRBV2,many,-,TRBJ2-2,TGTGCCAGCAGTGACGTCGGTGGGCAACACGGGGAGCTGTTTTTT,CASSDVGGQHGELFF
TRBV19,many,TRBD2,TRBJ2-7,TGTGCCAGTAGTCTGGCTAGCGGGGCACTTGAGCAGTACTTC,CASSLASGALEQYF
TRBV6-1,many,-,TRBJ2-5,TGTGCCAGCGGTGGACAGCTCGACCAAGAGACCCAGTACTTC,CASGGQLDQETQYF
TRBV28,many,-,TRBJ2-2,TGTGCCAGCAGTCCCCAGGAGGGGAGGGGGCACACCGGGGAGCTGTTTTTT,CASSPQEGRGHTGELFF
TRBV7-2,-,TRBD1,TRBJ1-3,TGTGCCAGCAGATTGGGACAGGGGGCTGGAAACACCATATATTTT,CASRLGQGAGNTIYF
TRBV15,many,-,TRBJ2-1,TGTGCCACCAGCAGCGGCGAGTTCTCCTACAATGAGCAGTTCTTC,CATSSGEFSYNEQFF
TRBV28,many,TRBD2,TRBJ2-3,TGTGCCATACTAGCGGGAGGGCCTTTAGATACGCAGTATTTT,CAILAGGPLDTQYF
TRBV28,few,-,TRBJ2-3,TGTGCCAGCAGCTTAGGGGGGCCGTTCGGAGATACGCAGTATTTT,CASSLGGPFGDTQYF
TRBV15,-,-,TRBJ2-5,TGTTCCACCAACAGAGTCCTTCGGCCGGGAGTTAGGAAAGAGACCCAGTACTTC,CSTNRVLRPGVRKETQYF
TRBV5-1,-,TRBD2,TRBJ2-1,TGTGCCAGTAGGTGGGAGGGCCTTTTTGAGCAGTTCTTC,CASRWEGLFEQFF
TRBV7-6,-,-,TRBJ2-1,TGTGCCAGCAGCTTAGGTACTCTCGGGTTAGTGCAGTTCTTC,CASSLGTLGLVQFF
TRBV28,many,-,TRBJ1-6,TGTGCCAGTAGGCAAACGGGGGGGGGTTATAATTCACCCCTCCACTTT,CASRQTGGGYNSPLHF
TRBV4-1,-,TRBD2,TRBJ2-2,TGCGCCAGCAGCCAAAGAGCGGGAGCGAACACCGGGGAGCTGTTTTTT,CASSQRAGANTGELFF
TRBV20-1,-,-,TRBJ1-2,TGCAGTGCTAGTACGGGACCGACTAGGATTGGCTACACCTTC,CSASTGPTRIGYTF
TRBV19,many,-,TRBJ1-1,TGTGCCAGTAGTATAGTGCGGGGCGCGGAAGCTTTCTTT,CASSIVRGAEAFF
TRBV6-2/TRBV6-3,-,-,TRBJ1-1,TGTGCCAGCAGTTATCTGGCACCCCAAGGGGTAAGTACTGAAGCTTTCTTT,CASSYLAPQGVSTEAFF
TRBV19,many,-,TRBJ1-1,TGTGCCAGTAGTGACGGGGGCGCAGGCCGAACTGAAGCTTTCTTT,CASSDGGAGRTEAFF
TRBV11-2,once,-,TRBJ1-6,TGTGCCAGCAGCTTAGAAACAGGTTTTAGATCACCCCTCCACTTT,CASSLETGFRSPLHF
TRBV7-2,many,-,TRBJ1-2,TGTGCCAGCAGATTGGGGGGGACACGGGATTACACCTTC,CASRLGGTRDYTF
TRBV6-1,few,-,TRBJ2-3,TGTGCCAGCAGTCCCGGGGCTAGCCCCACAGATACGCAGTATTTT,CASSPGASPTDTQYF
TRBV5-1,-,-,TRBJ2-3,TGCGCCACCCAACTAGTCGGGCGGGGCACAGATACGCAGTATTTT,CATQLVGRGTDTQYF
TRBV2,many,-,TRBJ2-7,TGTGCCAGCACTATACCGGGCTACGAGCAGTACTTC,CASTIPGYEQYF
TRBV30,-,-,TRBJ1-3,TGTGCCTGGAGTGTGGCCTCTGGAAACACCATATATTTT,CAWSVASGNTIYF
TRBV5-1,-,-,TRBJ1-1,TGCGCCAGCAGGGCTACGGTGGGAGGGAACACTGAAGCTTTCTTT,CASRATVGGNTEAFF
TRBV28,medium-sized,-,TRBJ2-1,TGTGCCAGCAGTTTACGGACGGGAAATGAGCAGTTCTTC,CASSLRTGNEQFF
TRBV15,many,TRBD1,TRBJ1-2,TGTGCCACCAGTGGAGTGAGGGGGCTGGGCTACACCTTC,CATSGVRGLGYTF
TRBV12-3/TRBV12-4,many,TRBD1,TRBJ1-5,TGTGCCAGCAGCCGCACCTATACAGGGGATCGGCGTCAGCCCCAGCATTTT,CASSRTYTGDRRQPQHF
TRBV7-2,many,TRBD2,TRBJ2-1,TGTGCCAGCAGACCACCTCCGGGACTAGTTCATGAGCAGTTCTTC,CASRPPPGLVHEQFF
TRBV20-1,-,TRBD2,TRBJ2-1,TGCAGTGCTAGGTTAGCGGGGGGGCCCTACAATGAGCAGTTCTTC,CSARLAGGPYNEQFF
TRBV18,many,-,TRBJ1-5,TGTGCCAGCTCACCCTGGGGGGATAGCAATCAGCCCCAGCATTTT,CASSPWGDSNQPQHF
TRBV28,medium-sized,-,TRBJ2-3,TGTGCCAGCAGTTTAACCTGGTTCACAGATACGCAGTATTTT,CASSLTWFTDTQYF
TRBV6-1,medium-sized,-,TRBJ1-6,TGTGCCAGCAGTGAATCGATAGGGAATTCACCCCTCCACTTT,CASSESIGNSPLHF
TRBV5-1,many,-,TRBJ2-5,TGCGCCAGCAGCCCCGCGGCCCCGCAGGAGACCCAGTACTTC,CASSPAAPQETQYF
TRBV4-1,many,TRBD1,TRBJ1-4,TGCGCCAGCAGCCCAGACAGGGCAAGGGATGAAAAACTGTTTTTT,CASSPDRARDEKLFF
TRBV6-1,few,TRBD2,TRBJ2-7,TGTGCCAGCAGTGAAATCGGACTAGCTGGGTTCTACGAGCAGTACTTC,CASSEIGLAGFYEQYF
TRBV20-1,many,-,TRBJ2-7,TGCAGTGCTAGACCACTCGAAGTTCAGTACTTC,CSARPLEVQYF
TRBV27,many,-,TRBJ2-2,TGTGCCAGCAGTTTAACCTCAAACATCGCCAGAACCGGGGAGCTGTTTTTT,CASSLTSNIARTGELFF